Described below is a single T cell receptor (gamma chain) sequence and its context. The antigen is unknown. This sample was included in a study of human gamma delta and Vdelta1 T cells. J was trimmed by 6 bases and V by 0 bases; bases with no gene match: 13. CDR1 is VTNTFY, CDR2 YDVSTARD, per germline (reference sequence). The CDR3 spans 17 residues. TCRdb reanalysed the PCR reads via CATT. This table has about 8,700 gamma-chain clones, 45% to 55% appearing once. Whole-study findings and limits: Delta One T cells were reportedly polyclonal and broadly cytotoxic against acute myeloid leukemia.

This TCR derives from a human donor in good health. Source material: Vdelta1 gamma-delta T cells from blood grown in culture (DOT cells). The chain joins TRGV3 to TRGJP2. The DNA for the CDR3 is TGTGCCACCTGGGACAGGAACAACCCCCGCGGTGATTGGATCAAGACGTTT. Translating gives CATWDRNNPRGDWIKTF.